This T cell receptor (beta chain) was sequenced for a study of post-analysis software for immune sequencing data. Study findings and constraints: Controls had lower frequencies than patients of 4 or 5 TRBV segments, which included TRBV5-6, TRBV5-1 and TRBV20-1. Samples from one preparation batch, clustered by F measure, grouped strongly together.

Turning to this clonotype: Its matching antigen is unknown.

cDNA libraries for TCR beta contained unique molecular identifiers. Via MiXCR, TCRdb re-called the PCR reads, giving one row per CDR3 protein. The table has under 900,000 distinct CDR3 sequences, roughly 50% seen once. J was trimmed by 1 base and V by 5 bases; bases with no gene match: 9. Germline-derived CDR1 and CDR2 are DFQATT and SNEGSKA (reference sequence). CDR3 length: 15 amino acids. This clonotype originated in a girl between 5 and 17 years old with multiple sclerosis. The specimen sequenced was blood. This chain joins TRBV20-1 and TRBJ2-3; 7 positions agree with TRBD2. CDR3 protein: CSARITREGTDTQYF. Written as DNA, the CDR3 is TGCAGTGCTCGCATTACACGGGAGGGCACAGATACGCAGTATTTT.